This T cell receptor (beta chain) was recovered during a study of early T cells in non-severe SARS-CoV-2 infection. V lost 6 bases and J lost 0, with 9 bases in between. Germline CDR1 is SQVTM and CDR2 is ANQGSEA. CDR3 size: 13 residues. This clonotype was detected many times. Each CDR3 protein is one row after TCRdb ran MiXCR on the 5' RACE reads. The sample consists of about 63,000 distinct CDR3 sequences, 10% to 15% of them appearing once. The sequence was collected from an adult who was a healthcare worker with PCR-confirmed SARS-CoV-2 infection or an uninfected control (not recorded which). Sequencing input: whole blood. This chain uses TRBV29-1 with TRBJ1-3; tentative D call: TRBD1 (5 bases). This CDR3 reads CSVRGSSGNTIYF. The CDR3 nucleotides read TGCAGCGTACGGGGGAGCTCTGGAAACACCATATATTTT.